A single sample is the source of the 20 T cell receptor beta chains below, sequenced in a study of cytomegalovirus exposure and HLA in healthy donors. With 60 Vbeta and 13 Jbeta primers, the PCR was carried out. Using immunoSEQ multiplex PCR, the repertoire was profiled, and TCRdb retains in-frame clones only, with some absent. The data show around 180,000 clones, around nine tenths seen once. Sequencing was done on a sample of PBMCs. Receptors originate from a young woman in good health and CMV-seronegative.

This sequence joins TRBV30 and TRBJ2-7; TRBD2 matches at 11 bases. The CDR3 is 14 residues long. Per the germline V gene, CDR1 is GTSNPN and CDR2 is SVGIG (reference sequence). J gave up 1 base and V 5 bases, and 4 bases lay outside the gene matches. The CDR3 DNA follows: TGTGCCTGGGCGGGACTAGCGGATTCCTACGAGCAGTACTTC. Translating it yields CAWAGLADSYEQYF.

J is TRBJ2-5 and V is TRBV5-1, with 11 bases fitting TRBD2. Germline V gene sequence: CDR1 SGHRS, CDR2 YFSETQ. Trimming took 8 bases from V and 4 from J; bases not matched to a gene: 13. The length of the CDR3 is 16 residues. CDR3 amino acids: CASKIQVTSGTETQYF. The CDR3 coding sequence is TGCGCCAGTAAAATTCAAGTGACTAGCGGGACAGAGACCCAGTACTTC.

V usage is TRBV9 and J usage is TRBJ2-1; D gene uncertain. The V gene's germline CDR1 is SGDLS and CDR2 YYNGEE. Trimming shortened V by 0 bases and J by 3 bases, and 10 bases separated the two germline ends. The CDR3 spans 15 residues. This chain's CDR3 is CASSVGGGNYNEQFF. The CDR3 nucleotides read TGTGCCAGCAGCGTAGGCGGCGGAAACTACAATGAGCAGTTCTTC.

The V call is TRBV5-1, the J call TRBJ2-2; D perhaps matches TRBD2 (6 bases). Germline assignment: CDR1 SGHRS and CDR2 YFSETQ. The CDR3 has 15 amino acids. Trimming removed 6 bases from V and 6 bases from J, with 18 bases in between. This chain's CDR3 is CASNIDGGTAGELFF. The CDR3 DNA sequence: TGCGCCAGCAACATCGACGGGGGTACGGCCGGGGAGCTGTTTTTT.

V is TRBV6-5 and J is TRBJ1-1; tentative D call: TRBD1 (6 bases). The CDR3 consists of 15 residues. Trimming removed 0 bases from V and 6 bases from J, with 14 bases in between. CDR1 is MNHEY and CDR2 is SVGAGI in the germline V gene. The DNA of the CDR3 is TGTGCCAGCAGTTACTCTGTGCATGGGGGCGCTGAAGCTTTCTTT. It translates to CASSYSVHGGAEAFF.

This clone showed up just once. The rearrangement uses TRBV5-4 and TRBJ2-7; D is perhaps TRBD1 (6 bases). With 7 bases removed from V and 5 bases from J, the gap between germline ends came to 19 bases. This CDR3 has 14 residues. Germline V gene data show CDR1 as SGHNT and CDR2 as YYREEE (reference sequence). CDR3 bases: TGTGCCAGCGGGGGCAGGGATCCCCTGAACGAGCAGTACTTC. Its translation is CASGGRDPLNEQYF.

V and J are TRBV2 and TRBJ1-1, with 10 nucleotides matching TRBD1. Germline trimming cut 8 bases from V and 5 bases from J; bases unmatched to any gene: 8. CDR1 is SNHLY and CDR2 is FYNNEI in the germline V gene. The CDR3 has 14 residues. CDR3 region: CASSGQGGWTEAFF. CDR3 nucleotide sequence: TGTGCCAGCTCCGGACAGGGGGGATGGACTGAAGCTTTCTTT.

V is TRBV7-6 and J is TRBJ1-2, with D maybe TRBD1 (5 bases). V was shortened by 1 base and J by 5 bases, with 8 bases between the two germline ends. CDR3 size: 13 residues. The V gene's germline CDR1 is SGHVS and CDR2 FNYEAQ. The CDR3 sequence: CASSLDRLYGYTF. DNA of the CDR3: TGTGCCAGCAGCTTAGACAGGCTATATGGCTACACCTTC.

The CDR3 region is CASSPRRGTGGFEQYF. The DNA of the CDR3 is TGTGCCAGCAGCCCTCGGCGGGGGACAGGGGGCTTCGAGCAGTACTTC. This rearrangement joins TRBV11-2 to TRBJ2-7, with 12 bases that match TRBD1. Germline V gene data show CDR1 as SGHAT and CDR2 as FQNNGV. The CDR3 sequence is 16 residues long. The V and J ends lost 5 bases and 6 bases, in that order; junction bases with no gene match: 11.

The J gene is TRBJ1-5, the V gene TRBV15; D ambiguous. Per the germline V gene, CDR1 is LNHNV and CDR2 is YYDKDF (reference sequence). The CDR3 is 14 residues long. The V end was cut by 3 bases, the J end by 5 bases, with 11 bases between. CDR3 coding DNA: TGTGCCACCAGCAGGAGCATGCAGGATCAGCCCCAGCATTTT. Protein: CATSRSMQDQPQHF. The full variable domain, with the rest looked up from reference TRBV15 and TRBJ1-5, is DAMVIQNPRYQVTQFGKPVTLSCSQTLNHNVMYWYQQKSSQAPKLLFHYYDKDFNNEADTPDNFQSRRPNTSFCFLDIRSPGLGDTAMYLCATSRSMQDQPQHFGDGTRLSIL.

The genes are TRBV6-1 and TRBJ1-6; D possibly corresponds to TRBD1 (6 bases). V was clipped by 6 bases and J by 7 bases, with 16 bases between them. The CDR3 has 15 amino acids. CDR1 MNHNS and CDR2 SASEGT come from the germline V gene. CDR3 protein: CASRRTGQTNSPLHF. The DNA for the CDR3 is TGTGCCAGCAGGAGAACAGGACAGACAAATTCACCCCTCCACTTT.

This chain links TRBV27 with TRBJ2-5; 12 positions match TRBD2. The CDR3 runs to 17 residues. The V segment lost 2 bases and the J segment 1 base; nucleotides outside the gene matches: 5. Germline V lookup: CDR1 MNHEY, CDR2 SMNVEV (reference sequence). CDR3 DNA: TGTGCCAGCAGTTTACGGAGGACTAGCGGGATCCAAGAGACCCAGTACTTC. It codes for CASSLRRTSGIQETQYF.

J is TRBJ1-2 and V is TRBV28; D might be TRBD1 (6 bases). CDR3 length equals 13 residues. Germline values: CDR1 MDHEN, CDR2 SYDVKM. V lost 5 bases, J lost 1 base, and 8 bases lay in between. The CDR3 DNA sequence: TGTGCCAGCAGTCGACAGGTTAACTATGGCTACACCTTC. It encodes CASSRQVNYGYTF.

This clone has just one count. The chain joins TRBV7-8 to TRBJ1-4; D possibly corresponds to TRBD1 (6 bases). The CDR3 covers 16 residues. Between the trimmed V and J ends, which lost 4 bases and 3 bases, there was a span of 15 bases. Germline lookup yields CDR1 SGHVS and CDR2 FQNEAQ. For the CDR3, the DNA is TGTGCCAGCAGCTCAATCGAGGGGGGGCCTAATGAAAAACTGTTTTTT. Its translation is CASSSIEGGPNEKLFF.

The chain has TRBV27 and TRBJ2-7, with 8 bases matching TRBD2. Unmatched junction bases numbered 7, after V lost 0 bases and J lost 6 bases. Per the germline V gene, CDR1 is MNHEY and CDR2 is SMNVEV (reference sequence). The CDR3 is made up of 15 amino acids. DNA for the CDR3: TGTGCCAGCAGTTTATCAGGTAGCGGGACAAGCGAGCAGTACTTC. Translating gives CASSLSGSGTSEQYF.

The chain couples TRBV28 to TRBJ1-6; TRBD1 matches 7 bases. Trimming at V came to 4 bases and at J to 8 bases, leaving 8 bases not matched to a gene. This CDR3 region has 15 residues. Germline assignment: CDR1 MDHEN and CDR2 SYDVKM. The CDR3, as DNA: TGTGCCAGCAGTTCGTTGACAGGGATATATTCACCCCTCCACTTT. This codes for CASSSLTGIYSPLHF.

J is TRBJ2-5 and V is TRBV11-1, with 12 bases aligning to TRBD2. The better agreement between TRBJ2-7 and the DNA end casts doubt on the J call. The CDR3 has 17 amino acids. Germline CDR1 reads SGHAT; CDR2 reads FQDESV (reference sequence). The CDR3: CASSLALAGGPSYEQYF. CDR3 coding DNA: TGTGCCAGCAGCTTAGCCCTAGCGGGAGGGCCCTCCTACGAGCAGTACTTC.

This chain connects TRBV11-2 to TRBJ2-1; TRBD1 aligns across 7 bases. The CDR3 sequence is 13 residues long. Germline V gene sequence: CDR1 SGHAT, CDR2 FQNNGV. The J segment lost 6 bases and the V segment lost 3 bases, leaving 2 bases of the junction unmatched. For the CDR3, the DNA is TGTGCCAGCAGCTTGGGACAGAGCAATGAGCAGTTCTTC. Translated: CASSLGQSNEQFF.

V and J are TRBV10-3 and TRBJ2-1; 7 bases line up with TRBD2. Trimming cost V 6 bases and J 10 bases; bases outside gene matches: 12. Germline CDR1 ENHRY, CDR2 SYGVKD. The CDR3 runs 14 residues. The CDR3 DNA reads TGTGCCATCAGGAAGGGGACTACCCCCGGGGAGCAGTTCTTC. It translates to CAIRKGTTPGEQFF.

This clone was seen only once. This rearrangement joins TRBV30 to TRBJ2-2, with TRBD1 identical over 8 bases. This CDR3 is built from 15 residues. Trimming cost V 4 bases and J 2 bases; bases outside gene matches: 6. CDR1 and CDR2 from the germline V gene are GTSNPN and SVGIG (reference sequence). The CDR3 coding sequence is TGTGCCTGGACTCGACAGGGGCTTAACACCGGGGAGCTGTTTTTT. This sequence encodes CAWTRQGLNTGELFF.